The present entry profiles one T cell receptor beta chain with its context. The antigen is undetermined. This CDR3 has 13 amino acids. From germline, CDR1 is LNHDA and CDR2 SQIVND (reference sequence). Trimming pared 5 bases from V and 0 bases from J, leaving 5 bases between. TCRdb re-analysed the 5' RACE reads in MiXCR, keeping a single row per CDR3 protein. The sample has about 10,000 distinct CDR3 sequences, approximately 24% seen once. Findings and limits, study-wide: The TCR gene usage of tumor memory CD4+ T cells clustered together with blood and lymph node memory CD4+ cells and with lymph node naive CD4+ cells. The larger-cohort validation was restricted to a single TCR beta V-J rearrangement rather than whole repertoires.

Treg sorting used a CD4+CD25+CD127-/low gate. The V gene is TRBV19, the J gene TRBJ1-3; D ambiguous. This receptor was obtained from a female donor with breast cancer. The specimen sequenced was Tregs sorted from blood. CDR3 region: CASSLGSGNTIYF. The DNA for the CDR3 is TGTGCCAGTAGTCTCGGCTCTGGAAACACCATATATTTT.